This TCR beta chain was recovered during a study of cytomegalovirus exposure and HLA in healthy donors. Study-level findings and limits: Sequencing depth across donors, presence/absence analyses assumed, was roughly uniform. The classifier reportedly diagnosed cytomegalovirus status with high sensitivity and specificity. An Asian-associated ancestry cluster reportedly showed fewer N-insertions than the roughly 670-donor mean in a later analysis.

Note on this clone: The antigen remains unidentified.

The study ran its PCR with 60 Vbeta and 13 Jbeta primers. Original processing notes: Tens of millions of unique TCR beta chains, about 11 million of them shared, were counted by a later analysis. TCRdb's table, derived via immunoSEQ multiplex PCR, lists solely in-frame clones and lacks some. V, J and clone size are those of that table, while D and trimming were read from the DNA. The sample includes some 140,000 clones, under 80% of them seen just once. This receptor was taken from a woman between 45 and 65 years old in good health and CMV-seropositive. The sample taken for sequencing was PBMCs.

DNA for the CDR3: TGCGCCAGCAGGATAACAGAACACTCCTACGAGCAGTACTTC. Translated, it gives CASRITEHSYEQYF. This rearrangement joins TRBV4-1 to TRBJ2-7; D is uncertain. V gave up 6 bases and J gave up 0 bases, with 12 bases separating them. The length of the CDR3 is 14 residues. Germline CDR1 and CDR2: MGHRA and YSYEKL.